This T cell receptor beta chain was identified in a study of response to subunit inactivated influenza vaccine. Regarding the study as a whole: Authors suggested each seasonal influenza vaccination recruits few new T cells.

TCRdb used MiXCR to reprocess the RT-PCR reads, holding one entry per CDR3 protein. This sample has 610,000 or so distinct CDR3 sequences; roughly 15% occur once, and the top ten carry approximately 10%. This clonotype has a count of ten or more. Its antigen remains unknown. V lost 3 bases to trimming and J lost 6 bases, with 9 bases between them. From germline, CDR1 is SGHRS and CDR2 YFSETQ. This CDR3 is 13 amino acids long. This clonotype was obtained from a man aged 45-65 years who received an inactivated influenza vaccine. The chain uses TRBV5-1 and TRBJ2-2, with no clear D. Sequencing used PBMCs from blood, obtained 12 days after vaccination. The CDR3 sequence is CASSSLVPGELFF. In nucleotides, the CDR3 is TGCGCCAGCAGCTCGTTAGTTCCCGGGGAGCTGTTTTTT. The entire variable domain, with the rest obtained from reference TRBV5-1 and TRBJ2-2, is as follows: KAGVTQTPRYLIKTRGQQVTLSCSPISGHRSVSWYQQTPGQGLQFLFEYFSETQRNKGNFPGRFSGRQFSNSRSEMNVSTLELGDSALYLCASSSLVPGELFFGEGSRLTVL.